This TCR beta chain stems from a study of identical twins. TCRdb called the 5' RACE reads again in MiXCR, with one record for every CDR3 protein. Here the sample spans just under 550,000 distinct CDR3 sequences, approximately 14% being singletons. The J segment lost 5 bases and the V segment lost 7 bases, leaving 10 bases of the junction unmatched. The CDR3 is 15 residues long. These same data were also listed under a study on yellow fever vaccine responses in identical twins.

The sequenced material came from CD4+ T cells sorted from blood. The chain is built from TRBV12-3 or TRBV12-4 and TRBJ1-5; TRBD1 matches at 8 bases. The origin of this receptor is a woman aged 18-35 years in good health. CDR3 protein: CASKGDRGGDQPQHF. CDR3 coding DNA: TGTGCCAGCAAAGGAGACAGGGGTGGTGATCAGCCCCAGCATTTT.